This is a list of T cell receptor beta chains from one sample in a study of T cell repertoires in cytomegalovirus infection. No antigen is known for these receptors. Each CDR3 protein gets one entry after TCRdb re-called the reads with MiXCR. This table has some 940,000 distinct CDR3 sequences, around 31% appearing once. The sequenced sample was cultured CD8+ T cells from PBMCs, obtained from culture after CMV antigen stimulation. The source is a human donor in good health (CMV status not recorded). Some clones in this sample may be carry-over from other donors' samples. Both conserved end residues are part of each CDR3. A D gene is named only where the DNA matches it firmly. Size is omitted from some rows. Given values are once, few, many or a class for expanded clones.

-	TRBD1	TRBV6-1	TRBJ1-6	TGTGCCAGCAGTGAATACGTCGGACAGGGTTACTCACCCCTCCACTTT	CASSEYVGQGYSPLHF
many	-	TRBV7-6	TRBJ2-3	TGTGCCAGCAGCCTTACGGGGATGACAGATACGCAGTATTTT	CASSLTGMTDTQYF
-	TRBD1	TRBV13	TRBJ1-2	TGTGCCAGCAGCTTCACCGGGACAGGGCCCCCGGGCTACACCTTC	CASSFTGTGPPGYTF
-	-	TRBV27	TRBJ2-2	TGTGCCAGCGGATCCGTACAGGGAGGCACCGGGGAGCTGTTTTTT	CASGSVQGGTGELFF
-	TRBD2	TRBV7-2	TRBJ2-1	TGTGCCAGCAGCTTGCTAGCGGGGGACGGGAATGAGCAGTTCTTC	CASSLLAGDGNEQFF
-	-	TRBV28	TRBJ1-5	TGTGCCAGCAGTTTGGTTCTGGACGCCAGGGATCAGCCCCAGCATTTT	CASSLVLDARDQPQHF
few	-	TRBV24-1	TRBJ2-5	TGTGCCACCAGTGGAGCAGGTCCCCAAGAGACCCAGTACTTC	CATSGAGPQETQYF
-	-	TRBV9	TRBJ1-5	TGTGCCAGCAGCGCCCGGGACATCGGGCAGCCCCAGCATTTT	CASSARDIGQPQHF
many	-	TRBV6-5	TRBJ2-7	TGTGCCAGCAGCCCCCGGGGGCCATACGAGCAGTACTTC	CASSPRGPYEQYF
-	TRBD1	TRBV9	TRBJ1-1	TGTGCCAGCAGCGCCGGACAGGGGTTGAACACTGAAGCTTTCTTT	CASSAGQGLNTEAFF